The rows below give T cell receptor beta chains drawn from one sample of a study of vaccination effects on CD4 cells after COVID-19. The table came from immunoSEQ multiplex PCR; TCRdb's copy has only in-frame clones and leaves some out. The table records some 60,000 clones, more than 70% of them present only once. For these receptors, no antigen is known. Sample: CD4+ T cells from PBMCs cultured with HCoV-NL63 spike peptides, taken before COVID-19 vaccination. The source is a human donor who received a COVID-19 vaccine. Both conserved end residues are part of each CDR3. Fields, in order: clone size, D gene, J gene, V gene, CDR3 DNA, CDR3 protein. The D gene is left open where the match is weak. Clone size is not always given. Where it is, it says once, few, many or a class for expanded clones.

abundance: few; d_gene: NA; j_gene: TRBJ1-3; v_gene: TRBV7-3; CDR3nt: TGTGCCAGCAGCCTTCAAACTGGAAACACCATATATTTT; CDR3aa: CASSLQTGNTIYF
abundance: NA; d_gene: TRBD1; j_gene: TRBJ1-1; v_gene: TRBV2; CDR3nt: TGTGCCAGCAGTTATTCTTCAGGGGGGGAGAGAGCTTTCTTT; CDR3aa: CASSYSSGGERAFF
abundance: NA; d_gene: NA; j_gene: TRBJ1-6; v_gene: TRBV18; CDR3nt: TGTGCCAGCTCACCCTTAAGCTATAATTCACCCCTCCACTTT; CDR3aa: CASSPLSYNSPLHF
abundance: few; d_gene: NA; j_gene: TRBJ2-2; v_gene: TRBV7-2; CDR3nt: TGTGCCAGCAGCTTACTGGGGCCTAACACCGGGGAGCTGTTTTTT; CDR3aa: CASSLLGPNTGELFF
abundance: NA; d_gene: NA; j_gene: TRBJ1-3; v_gene: TRBV6-5; CDR3nt: TGTGCCAGCAGGCCGGGGCAGACCTCTGGAAACACCATATATTTT; CDR3aa: CASRPGQTSGNTIYF
abundance: NA; d_gene: NA; j_gene: TRBJ2-1; v_gene: TRBV18; CDR3nt: TGTGCCAGCTCACCACGTGGCTCCTACAATGAGCAGTTCTTC; CDR3aa: CASSPRGSYNEQFF
abundance: NA; d_gene: NA; j_gene: TRBJ2-5; v_gene: TRBV6-4; CDR3nt: TGTGCCAGCAGTGTGCAGGGGGGGTCCCAAGAGACCCAGTACTTC; CDR3aa: CASSVQGGSQETQYF
abundance: NA; d_gene: NA; j_gene: TRBJ2-1; v_gene: TRBV5-4; CDR3nt: TGTGCCAGCAGCCCGTCGGGCCCCAGCTCCTACAATGAGCAGTTCTTC; CDR3aa: CASSPSGPSSYNEQFF
abundance: NA; d_gene: NA; j_gene: TRBJ1-3; v_gene: TRBV2; CDR3nt: TGTGCCAGCAGTTGGGCAGCCTCTGGAAACACCATATATTTT; CDR3aa: CASSWAASGNTIYF
abundance: NA; d_gene: NA; j_gene: TRBJ1-5; v_gene: TRBV7-9; CDR3nt: TGTGCCAGCAGCCGTCTTAATCAGCCCCAGCATTTT; CDR3aa: CASSRLNQPQHF
abundance: NA; d_gene: TRBD1; j_gene: TRBJ1-2; v_gene: TRBV5-4; CDR3nt: TGTGCCAGCAGCGTAGGGACAGACTCTAACTATGGCTACACCTTC; CDR3aa: CASSVGTDSNYGYTF
abundance: NA; d_gene: NA; j_gene: TRBJ2-5; v_gene: TRBV18; CDR3nt: TGTGCCAGCTCACCATCATCGGGACTGTGGGGGGACAAAGAGACCCAGTACTTC; CDR3aa: CASSPSSGLWGDKETQYF
abundance: NA; d_gene: TRBD2; j_gene: TRBJ2-3; v_gene: TRBV24-1; CDR3nt: TGTGCCACCTCGGGAGGCCTAAGCACAGATACGCAGTATTTT; CDR3aa: CATSGGLSTDTQYF
abundance: NA; d_gene: TRBD1; j_gene: TRBJ1-1; v_gene: TRBV6-5; CDR3nt: TGTGCCAGCAGCCGAGGGACAGGGATCACTGAAGCTTTCTTT; CDR3aa: CASSRGTGITEAFF
abundance: NA; d_gene: TRBD1; j_gene: TRBJ1-6; v_gene: TRBV18; CDR3nt: TGTGCCAGCTCCCGGGACAGGGAAAATTCACCCCTCCACTTT; CDR3aa: CASSRDRENSPLHF
abundance: few; d_gene: TRBD1; j_gene: TRBJ1-6; v_gene: TRBV14; CDR3nt: TGTGCCAGCAGCCAGGTCACCGGGACAGGGGGATCACCCCTCCACTTT; CDR3aa: CASSQVTGTGGSPLHF
abundance: NA; d_gene: NA; j_gene: TRBJ1-2; v_gene: TRBV27; CDR3nt: TGTGCCAGCGCTAGTCGGGAGGGGGGAACCTATGGCTACACCTTC; CDR3aa: CASASREGGTYGYTF
abundance: NA; d_gene: NA; j_gene: TRBJ1-1; v_gene: TRBV5-6; CDR3nt: TGTGCCAGCAGCTTGTTATATGCCGGGCTGGACACTGAAGCTTTCTTT; CDR3aa: CASSLLYAGLDTEAFF
abundance: NA; d_gene: TRBD1; j_gene: TRBJ1-2; v_gene: TRBV28; CDR3nt: TGTGCCAGCACCCAGGCATTTCCCGGGACAGGGGATAGGTACACCTTC; CDR3aa: CASTQAFPGTGDRYTF
abundance: NA; d_gene: NA; j_gene: TRBJ2-2; v_gene: TRBV19; CDR3nt: TGTGCCAGTATGGTTGACGGACGGAACACCGGGGAGCTGTTTTTT; CDR3aa: CASMVDGRNTGELFF
abundance: NA; d_gene: NA; j_gene: TRBJ1-1; v_gene: TRBV25-1; CDR3nt: TGTGCCAGCAGGGGCTATATGAACACTGAAGCTTTCTTT; CDR3aa: CASRGYMNTEAFF
abundance: NA; d_gene: TRBD2; j_gene: TRBJ2-5; v_gene: TRBV19; CDR3nt: TGTGCCAGTAGAGGAGCGGGGGGGCGAGAGACCCAGTACTTC; CDR3aa: CASRGAGGRETQYF
abundance: once; d_gene: NA; j_gene: TRBJ1-1; v_gene: TRBV6-5; CDR3nt: TGTGCCAGCAGTTACGACGTCGGCGCTGCTGCTGGAGCTTTCTTT; CDR3aa: CASSYDVGAAAGAFF
abundance: few; d_gene: NA; j_gene: TRBJ1-2; v_gene: TRBV19; CDR3nt: TGTGCCAGTAGTGATGGAGGGGCAACCGACTATGGCTACACCTTC; CDR3aa: CASSDGGATDYGYTF